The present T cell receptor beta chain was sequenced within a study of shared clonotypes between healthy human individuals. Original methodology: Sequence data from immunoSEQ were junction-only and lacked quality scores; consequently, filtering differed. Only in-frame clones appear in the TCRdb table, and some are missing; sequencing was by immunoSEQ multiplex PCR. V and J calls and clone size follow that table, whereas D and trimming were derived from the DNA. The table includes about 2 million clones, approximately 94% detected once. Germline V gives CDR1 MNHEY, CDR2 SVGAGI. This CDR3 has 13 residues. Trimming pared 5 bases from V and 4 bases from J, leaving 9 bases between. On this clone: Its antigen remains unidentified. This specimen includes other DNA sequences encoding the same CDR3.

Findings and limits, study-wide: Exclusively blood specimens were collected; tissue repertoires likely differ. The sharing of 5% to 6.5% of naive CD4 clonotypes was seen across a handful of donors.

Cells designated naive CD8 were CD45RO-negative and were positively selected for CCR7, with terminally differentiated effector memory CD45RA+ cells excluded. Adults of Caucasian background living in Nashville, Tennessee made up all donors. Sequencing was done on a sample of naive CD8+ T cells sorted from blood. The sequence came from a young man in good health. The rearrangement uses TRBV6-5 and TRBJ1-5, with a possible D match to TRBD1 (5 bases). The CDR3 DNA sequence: TGTGCCAGCAGTACAGGAGGGAATCAGCCCCAGCATTTT. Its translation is CASSTGGNQPQHF.